Shown below are 19 T cell receptor beta chains from a single sample sequenced in a study of blood T cells in healthy people across ages. Through a sample-barcoded 5' primer and a J-beta primer mix, a second PCR was run for 7 to 11 cycles. TCRdb passed the 5' RACE reads through MiXCR, listing each CDR3 protein once. The sample consists of some 1 million distinct CDR3 sequences, 40% to 45% of them appearing once. The sample comprised blood. All receptors derive from a woman aged 55-70 years in good health.

V gene TRBV5-1 combines with J gene TRBJ2-1, with 9 bases aligning to TRBD2. V was pared by 6 bases and J by 4 bases, with 8 bases of the junction left unmatched. The CDR3 loop spans 15 amino acids. Germline CDR1 and CDR2: SGHRS and YFSETQ. The CDR3 sequence is CASKNSGSDYNEQFF. Written as DNA, the CDR3 is TGCGCCAGCAAAAATAGCGGGAGCGATTACAATGAGCAGTTCTTC.

The V call is TRBV7-2, the J call TRBJ1-3; D is possibly TRBD1 (5 bases). The V and J ends lost 0 bases and 2 bases respectively, with 11 bases between them. The CDR3 has 16 residues. The germline V gene has CDR1 SGHTA and CDR2 FQGNSA. In DNA, the CDR3 is TGTGCCAGCAGCTTAGCGGGGACCGCAACTGGAAACACCATATATTTT. Protein: CASSLAGTATGNTIYF. The full variable domain, with the rest looked up from reference TRBV7-2 and TRBJ1-3, is GAGVSQSPSNKVTEKGKDVELRCDPISGHTALYWYRQSLGQGLEFLIYFQGNSAPDKSGLPSDRFSAERTGGSVSTLTIQRTQQEDSAVYLCASSLAGTATGNTIYFGEGSWLTVV.

The chain joins TRBV24-1 to TRBJ2-3; the D call may be TRBD1 or TRBD2 (7 bases each). CDR3 length: 14 amino acids. Germline V gene lookup returns CDR1 KGHDR and CDR2 SFDVKD. The V gene lost 4 bases and the J gene lost 6 bases, with 13 bases spanning the gap. CDR3 sequence (DNA): TGTGCCACCAGTGAGCAGGGGGAGGGCGATACGCAGTATTTT. It is translated as CATSEQGEGDTQYF.

A few counts support this clonotype. The chain recombines TRBV2 with TRBJ2-1; D might be TRBD2 (6 bases). Germline loops: CDR1 SNHLY, CDR2 FYNNEI. The ends were cut back, 8 bases at V and 1 base at J, with 15 bases in the middle. This CDR3 spans 15 amino acids. This chain's CDR3 is CASSSTSSSYNEQFF. CDR3 coding DNA: TGTGCCAGCTCGAGCACTAGCTCTTCCTACAATGAGCAGTTCTTC.

The CDR3, as DNA: TGTGCCACCAGTGATTTGAGTTCACCGAACTATGGCTACACCTTC. Amino acid sequence: CATSDLSSPNYGYTF. The V call is TRBV24-1, the J call TRBJ1-2; D remains unclear. V was clipped by 0 bases and J by 2 bases, with 9 bases between them. The germline V gene has CDR1 KGHDR and CDR2 SFDVKD. This CDR3 region has 15 residues.

This clonotype was observed a handful of times. The chain employs TRBV10-3 and TRBJ2-5, with 8 bases lining up with TRBD2. The CDR3 has 13 residues. Germline CDR1 ENHRY, CDR2 SYGVKD. V shed 10 bases and J 4 bases; nucleotides not matched to a gene: 8. Here the CDR3 DNA reads TGTGCCACCTCGGGACTAGAACGAGAGACCCAGTACTTC. Its protein product is CATSGLERETQYF.

The rearrangement links TRBV20-1 to TRBJ2-7; 11 nucleotides agree with TRBD2. The germline CDR1 and CDR2 sequences are DFQATT and SNEGSKA (reference sequence). The CDR3 runs to 18 residues. The J segment lost 2 bases and the V segment lost 6 bases, leaving 18 bases of the junction unmatched. CDR3 amino acids: CSAQGTLSSGRLPYEQYF. As DNA, the CDR3 is TGCAGTGCCCAGGGTACTCTGTCTAGCGGGAGGCTCCCCTACGAGCAGTACTTC.

This clonotype was picked up a small number of times. The genes are TRBV15 and TRBJ2-6; D is unclear. Germline V gene sequence: CDR1 LNHNV, CDR2 YYDKDF (reference sequence). V was clipped by 0 bases and J by 5 bases, with 5 bases between them. The CDR3 is made up of 14 amino acids. The CDR3 spells CATSREDWANVLTF. The DNA of the CDR3 is TGTGCCACCAGCAGAGAGGATTGGGCCAACGTCCTGACTTTC.

This chain joins TRBV7-9 and TRBJ2-3; weak D call: TRBD2 (5 bases). This CDR3 is 11 amino acids long. The germline V gene encodes CDR1 SEHNR and CDR2 FQNEAQ (reference sequence). V was clipped by 7 bases and J by 6 bases, with 8 bases between them. Here the CDR3 reads CASTRRDTQYF. DNA for the CDR3: TGTGCCAGCACCAGGAGGGATACGCAGTATTTT. Drawing the rest from reference TRBV7-9 and TRBJ2-3, the complete variable domain is DTGVSQNPRHKITKRGQNVTFRCDPISEHNRLYWYRQTLGQGPEFLTYFQNEAQLEKSRLLSDRFSAERPKGSFSTLEIQRTEQGDSAMYLCASTRRDTQYFGPGTRLTVL.

The genes are TRBV28 and TRBJ2-5; D might be TRBD1 (5 bases). This CDR3 spans 14 amino acids. Germline-derived CDR1 and CDR2 are MDHEN and SYDVKM. V lost 9 bases, J lost 4 bases, and 18 bases lay in between. In DNA form, the CDR3 reads TGTGCCAGTATAGGGGTAGGGTTGGGAGAGACCCAGTACTTC. Its protein is CASIGVGLGETQYF. The complete variable domain, with remaining parts taken from reference TRBV28 and TRBJ2-5, reads DVKVTQSSRYLVKRTGEKVFLECVQDMDHENMFWYRQDPGLGLRLIYFSYDVKMKEKGDIPEGYSVSREKKERFSLILESASTNQTSMYLCASIGVGLGETQYFGPGTRLLVL.

The chain employs TRBV20-1 and TRBJ2-7, with TRBD1 identical over 8 bases. The germline V gene has CDR1 DFQATT and CDR2 SNEGSKA (reference sequence). With 3 bases clipped from V and 3 bases from J, the junction kept 7 bases outside the gene matches. This CDR3 comprises 14 residues. CDR3 region: CSARGTDRGYEQYF. CDR3 sequence (DNA): TGCAGTGCTAGGGGCACCGACAGGGGCTACGAGCAGTACTTC.

The V and J genes are TRBV20-1 and TRBJ2-1, with D possibly TRBD1 on 5 matching bases. V was clipped by 2 bases and J by 6 bases, with 11 bases between them. The CDR3 has 13 residues. CDR1 is DFQATT, CDR2 SNEGSKA, per germline (reference sequence). The chain's CDR3 is CSARSYRSNEQFF. The CDR3 region has the DNA TGCAGTGCTAGAAGCTACAGGAGCAATGAGCAGTTCTTC.

The rearrangement links TRBV20-1 to TRBJ2-5; D possibly uses TRBD1 or TRBD2 (6 bases each). The CDR3 consists of 15 residues. Germline values: CDR1 DFQATT, CDR2 SNEGSKA (reference sequence). With 4 bases removed from V and 2 bases from J, the gap between germline ends came to 17 bases. DNA for the CDR3: TGCAGTGCTACGGGGGCTCGGGGGAGACAAGAGACCCAGTACTTC. Translating it yields CSATGARGRQETQYF.

This clonotype has a single count. For the CDR3, the DNA is TGTGCCAGCAGCTTGGCGGGTCGGGGGACCGACTCCTACGAGCAGTACTTC. Protein sequence: CASSLAGRGTDSYEQYF. The rearrangement links TRBV5-4 to TRBJ2-7, with TRBD2 as a possible D gene (6 bases). The CDR3 covers 17 residues. Looked up from germline, CDR1 is SGHNT and CDR2 is YYREEE (reference sequence). Trimming removed 0 bases at V and 0 bases at J, with 16 bases between.

This clonotype was seen a handful of times. This chain's CDR3 is CSVAYVASGKEQYF. The CDR3 DNA reads as TGCAGCGTTGCCTATGTGGCTAGCGGGAAGGAGCAGTACTTC. The V and J genes are TRBV29-1 and TRBJ2-5, with 9 bases identical to TRBD2. The CDR3 runs to 14 residues. Germline trimming cut 4 bases from V and 11 bases from J; bases unmatched to any gene: 14. Germline CDR1 and CDR2: SQVTM and ANQGSEA.

The chain is built from TRBV29-1 and TRBJ2-7, with D perhaps matching TRBD1 (5 bases). Germline assignment: CDR1 SQVTM and CDR2 ANQGSEA. V shed 5 bases and J shed 3 bases, with 14 bases lying between them. There are 13 residues in the CDR3. The CDR3: CSVLGNRFYEQYF. CDR3 DNA: TGCAGCGTTCTGGGTAACAGGTTCTACGAGCAGTACTTC.

The sample holds a few counts of this clonotype. The chain carries TRBV20-1 and TRBJ1-2; no reliable D call. Per the germline V gene, CDR1 is DFQATT and CDR2 is SNEGSKA (reference sequence). This CDR3 comprises 13 residues. V was shortened by 0 bases and J by 4 bases, with 9 bases between the two germline ends. The CDR3 reads CSARDLLFYGYTF. The DNA for the CDR3 is TGCAGTGCTAGAGATCTTCTATTCTATGGCTACACCTTC.

The chain combines TRBV25-1 with TRBJ1-2, with 8 bases fitting TRBD1. This CDR3 spans 14 amino acids. The J segment lost 4 bases and the V segment lost 3 bases, leaving 4 bases of the junction unmatched. Germline V lookup: CDR1 MGHDK, CDR2 SYGVNS. CDR3 sequence: CASSDSGTGYGYTF. CDR3 nucleotide sequence: TGTGCCAGCAGTGACTCCGGGACAGGCTATGGCTACACCTTC.

V and J are TRBV7-2 and TRBJ2-5, with 11 bases fitting TRBD2. The ends lost 6 bases at V and 3 bases at J; junction bases unmatched: 6. The length of the CDR3 is 15 residues. The germline V gene encodes CDR1 SGHTA and CDR2 FQGNSA. CDR3 protein: CASRRPGLAEETQYF. In nucleotides, the CDR3 is TGTGCCAGCAGACGACCGGGACTAGCGGAAGAGACCCAGTACTTC.